One and the same sample provided the 10 T cell receptor beta chains below, sequenced in a study of T cell repertoires in cytomegalovirus infection. TCRdb re-analysed the reads in MiXCR, keeping a single row per CDR3 protein. This table has roughly 250,000 distinct CDR3 sequences, 10% to 15% appearing once. What was sequenced was PBMCs. The receptors derive from a human donor in good health (CMV status not recorded). Some clones in this sample may be carry-over from other donors' samples.

At least ten counts were recorded for this clonotype. At one boundary the junction diverges from the germline segment, which might be a read error. The gene calls are TRBV11-2 and TRBJ2-5; 9 bases match TRBD1. This CDR3 contains 12 residues. CDR1 and CDR2 (germline): SGHAT, FQNNGV. CDR3 in amino acids: CASSLGGQGFNF. In DNA form, the CDR3 reads TGTGCCAGCAGCTTAGGGGGACAGGGCTTCAACTTC. The full variable domain, completed using reference TRBV11-2 and TRBJ2-5, is EAGVAQSPRYKIIEKRQSVAFWCNPISGHATLYWYQQILGQGPKLLIQFQNNGVVDDSQLPKDRFSAERLKGVDSTLKIQPAKLEDSAVYLCASSLGGQGFNFGPGTRLLVL.

At least ten counts were recorded for this clonotype. This chain joins TRBV7-8 and TRBJ1-5; D unresolved. V lost 4 bases and J 0 bases, leaving 10 bases between the germline ends. CDR1 and CDR2 (germline): SGHVS, FQNEAQ. The CDR3 loop spans 15 amino acids. DNA for the CDR3: TGTGCCAGCAGCTCCCAACGGAGTAGCAATCAGCCCCAGCATTTT. This translates into CASSSQRSSNQPQHF.

The rearrangement joins TRBV20-1 to TRBJ2-3, with 12 positions matching TRBD2. The germline CDR1 and CDR2 sequences are DFQATT and SNEGSKA (reference sequence). J was trimmed by 3 bases and V by 6 bases; bases with no gene match: 13. The CDR3 contains 17 residues. The CDR3 DNA reads TGCAGTGCGGGGGGGAAGACGACTAGCGGGAGAACAGATACGCAGTATTTT. As protein: CSAGGKTTSGRTDTQYF.

This clonotype was seen ten or more times. V is TRBV28 and J is TRBJ2-6, with D maybe TRBD1 (5 bases). The CDR3 runs to 18 residues. The V gene lost 7 bases and the J gene lost 0 bases, with 19 bases spanning the gap. Germline V gene sequence: CDR1 MDHEN, CDR2 SYDVKM. Here the CDR3 DNA reads TGTGCCAGCACCCTACGAGGTTCAGGGATCTCTGGGGCCAACGTCCTGACTTTC. Translating it yields CASTLRGSGISGANVLTF. Looking up the rest from reference TRBV28 and TRBJ2-6 gives the full variable domain: DVKVTQSSRYLVKRTGEKVFLECVQDMDHENMFWYRQDPGLGLRLIYFSYDVKMKEKGDIPEGYSVSREKKERFSLILESASTNQTSMYLCASTLRGSGISGANVLTFGAGSRLTVL.

This clonotype was found many times. This sequence joins TRBV6-1 and TRBJ1-4; 9 bases line up with TRBD1. The V and J ends lost 6 bases and 8 bases, in that order; junction bases with no gene match: 7. The CDR3 sequence is 14 residues long. Germline V CDR1 and CDR2: MNHNS, SASEGT. The CDR3 protein is CASRPTGGEEKLFF. The CDR3, as DNA: TGTGCCAGCAGGCCTACAGGGGGCGAGGAAAAACTGTTTTTT.

This clonotype was seen at least ten times. The chain uses TRBV7-2 and TRBJ2-7; the D gene is possibly TRBD2 (6 bases). Germline V CDR1 and CDR2: SGHTA, FQGNSA. The germline V and J ends were trimmed by 5 bases and 2 bases, with 10 bases remaining between them. The CDR3 has 13 residues. The chain's CDR3 is CASSRAGTYEQYF. In DNA, the CDR3 is TGTGCCAGCAGCAGGGCGGGAACCTACGAGCAGTACTTC.

Many counts were recorded for this clonotype. The chain has TRBV7-2 and TRBJ2-5; the D gene could be TRBD1 or TRBD2 (6 bases each). V dropped 5 bases and J dropped 5 bases, with 15 bases sitting between them. Germline values: CDR1 SGHTA, CDR2 FQGNSA. The CDR3 is 14 amino acids. The CDR3 DNA reads as TGTGCCAGCAGCGTAACGGGGGCGCTGGAGACCCAGTACTTC. Its translation is CASSVTGALETQYF.

J is TRBJ2-3 and V is TRBV19; D gene unclear. Trimming left V 3 bases short and J 7 bases short, with 5 bases between. The germline V gene encodes CDR1 LNHDA and CDR2 SQIVND (reference sequence). The CDR3 totals 11 residues. The CDR3 loop reads CASSIYNTQYF. CDR3 coding DNA: TGTGCCAGTAGTATTTACAATACGCAGTATTTT.

This clonotype was observed many times. This chain uses TRBV11-1 with TRBJ2-3; 8 bases fit TRBD1. Per germline, CDR1 SGHAT and CDR2 FQDESV (reference sequence). The CDR3 covers 15 residues. Germline trimming cut 4 bases from V and 2 bases from J; bases unmatched to any gene: 5. This CDR3 is CASSSQGANTDTQYF. The DNA of the CDR3 is TGTGCCAGCAGCTCTCAGGGGGCCAACACAGATACGCAGTATTTT.

This clonotype has ten or more counts. The chain couples TRBV6-5 to TRBJ1-1; D gene ambiguous. The CDR3 is made up of 16 amino acids. The germline CDR1 and CDR2 sequences are MNHEY and SVGAGI. The V end lost 0 bases, the J end lost 0 bases, and 11 bases lay between the germline ends. The CDR3, as DNA: TGTGCCAGCAGTTACTCGAGCGGGCGGGTGAACACTGAAGCTTTCTTT. Its protein is CASSYSSGRVNTEAFF.